This T cell receptor beta chain was recorded in a study of cytomegalovirus exposure and HLA in healthy donors. Study-wide results and limits: For TCR beta chains, V- and J-gene trimming was later linked to a missense DCLRE1C variant. Later analysis reportedly placed an Asian-associated ancestry cluster below the roughly 600-donor mean in N-insertions. Reported results showed that the classifier diagnosed cytomegalovirus status with high specificity and sensitivity.

Primers included in the PCR were 60 Vbeta and 13 Jbeta primers. Original processing methods: Unique TCR beta chains totaled some 78 million in a later count, with approximately 11 million of them shared. Profiled with immunoSEQ multiplex PCR; TCRdb holds only in-frame clones, not every one. The V and J calls and the clone size are those of that table, but D and trimming were determined from the DNA. Among around 200,000 clones listed, 80% to 85% were seen once. In regard to this clone: Antigen specificity is unknown.

This TCR came from a man aged 50-59 years in good health and CMV-seronegative. Sequenced input: PBMCs.

The CDR3 is CASGYRGIYGYTF. The CDR3 nucleotides read TGTGCTAGTGGTTACAGGGGAATCTATGGCTACACCTTC. The chain couples TRBV12-5 to TRBJ1-2, with 7 nucleotides matching TRBD1. This CDR3 is 13 amino acids long. CDR1 and CDR2 from the germline V gene are LGHNT and FRNRAP. V was clipped by 4 bases and J by 4 bases; unmatched bases: 3.